What follows are 9 T cell receptor beta chains derived from one specimen sequenced in a study of human T cells and chemical hapten exposure. TCRdb recomputed calls from the RACE reads with MiXCR, one row per CDR3 protein. In the table there are some 52,000 distinct CDR3 sequences, roughly 9.6% of which are singletons. Time point specified: patch test 1, 2 weeks after DPC sensitization. The sample's treatment: therapeutic diphenylcyclopropenone sensitization with weekly scalp DPC. The authors' total RNA extraction used unfractionated whole blood. This specimen was whole blood, taken in connection with sensitization to the hapten diphenylcyclopropenone (DPC). The receptors were gathered from a middle-aged woman with alopecia areata. Some clones in this sample may be carry-over from other donors' samples.

The table lists this clonotype with many counts. The rearrangement uses TRBV18 and TRBJ2-1; D uncertain. Trimming shortened V by 4 bases and J by 8 bases, and 6 bases separated the two germline ends. CDR3 length: 11 residues. CDR1 KGHSH and CDR2 LQKENI come from the germline V gene. This CDR3 reads CASSQEYEQFF. The CDR3 bases are TGTGCCAGCTCACAGGAGTATGAGCAGTTCTTC.

The table lists this clonotype with many counts. The chain uses TRBV7-6 and TRBJ2-5; no clear D. The CDR3 length is 15 residues. The germline V gene encodes CDR1 SGHVS and CDR2 FNYEAQ. V was trimmed by 6 bases and J by 3 bases, leaving 17 bases between them. CDR3 DNA sequence: TGTGCCAGCAGTCCTCCAAGTTTCGGCAAAGAGACCCAGTACTTC. This translates into CASSPPSFGKETQYF.

For this clonotype: A read error may explain this, as a much larger clone is one base away. V and J are TRBV5-6 and TRBJ1-3; D unresolved. The CDR3 sequence is 14 residues long. Trimming pared 0 bases from V and 2 bases from J, leaving 6 bases between. CDR1 SGHDT and CDR2 YYEEEE come from the germline V gene. The CDR3 DNA reads TGTGCCAGCAGCTTGGCACAGACTGGAAACACCATATATTTT. Translation gives CASSLAQTGNTIYF.

This clonotype was found many times. As DNA, the CDR3 is TGTGCCAGCAGCTTAGGGGACAGGGGGAATTCACCCCTCCACTTT. It codes for CASSLGDRGNSPLHF. V usage is TRBV7-8 and J usage is TRBJ1-6, with 11 nucleotides matching TRBD1. The V segment lost 1 base and the J segment 7 bases; nucleotides outside the gene matches: 0. The CDR3 is made up of 15 amino acids. Germline V lookup: CDR1 SGHVS, CDR2 FQNEAQ.

This clonotype was seen many times. As DNA, the CDR3 is TGTGCCAGCAGCCCGGACAGCAAAGACCAGTACTTC. Amino acid sequence: CASSPDSKDQYF. The chain recombines TRBV7-9 with TRBJ2-5; possibly TRBD1 for D (6 bases). CDR3 size: 12 residues. CDR1 is SEHNR and CDR2 is FQNEAQ in the germline V gene (reference sequence). V shed 5 bases and J shed 10 bases, with 14 bases lying between them.

J is TRBJ2-7 and V is TRBV7-9; D may be TRBD2 (5 bases). In germline, CDR1 is SEHNR, CDR2 FQNEAQ (reference sequence). The length of the CDR3 is 12 residues. V was pared by 4 bases and J by 5 bases, with 9 bases between. CDR3 DNA sequence: TGTGCCAGCAGCTCGCAGAGGGACGAGCAGTACTTC. This translates into CASSSQRDEQYF.

This clonotype was detected only a few times. The chain combines TRBV10-3 with TRBJ1-1; TRBD1 matches at 8 bases. V lost 6 bases and J lost 1; bases outside the gene matches: 4. CDR3 length: 14 residues. Germline values: CDR1 ENHRY, CDR2 SYGVKD. The CDR3 region is CAISQGASNTEAFF. The CDR3 region has the DNA TGTGCCATCAGCCAGGGGGCCTCGAACACTGAAGCTTTCTTT.

This sequence joins TRBV9 and TRBJ2-5; D gene unclear. Germline CDR1 and CDR2: SGDLS and YYNGEE. Trimming shortened V by 5 bases and J by 2 bases, and 4 bases separated the two germline ends. The CDR3 contains 11 residues. CDR3 sequence: CASRVQETQYF. The CDR3 DNA reads TGTGCCAGCAGGGTACAAGAGACCCAGTACTTC.

This clonotype showed up many times. This sequence joins TRBV3-1 and TRBJ1-3; D is uncertain. Germline V gene sequence: CDR1 LGHDT, CDR2 YNNKEL (reference sequence). V was trimmed by 0 bases and J by 0 bases, leaving 9 bases between them. The CDR3 contains 16 residues. The chain's CDR3 is CASSQDSSSSGNTIYF. The CDR3 bases are TGTGCCAGCAGCCAAGACAGTTCGAGCTCTGGAAACACCATATATTTT.